This T cell receptor beta chain is from a study of OX40 agonist ivuxolimab in advanced cancers. About the study: Patients were infused with ivuxolimab every 2 weeks at 0.01 to 10 mg/kg. Study observations and caveats: The antigen specificity of the peripheral T cells (those that were expanded) was not determined. Averaging showed that CD8+ T cells had more expanded clones than CD4+ did.

Repertoires were generated with immunoSEQ multiplex PCR, while TCRdb's copy carries only in-frame clones and drops some. Here the sample spans around 10,000 clones, approximately 80% being singletons. In this sample, this clone turned up a few times. The antigen remains unidentified. Germline V gene data show CDR1 as SEHNR and CDR2 as FQNEAQ (reference sequence). Trimming took 5 bases from V and 5 from J, leaving 10 bases between them. The CDR3 is 12 amino acids. The sequence derives from an adult with an advanced solid tumor such as melanoma, head and neck, liver or kidney cancer. The rearrangement joins TRBV7-9 to TRBJ2-7; the D gene is possibly TRBD1 (6 bases). Specimen: CD4+ or CD8+ T cells sorted from blood, collected in a trial of the OX40 agonist ivuxolimab. DNA for the CDR3: TGTGCCAGCAGCGCCTACAGGGACGAGCAGTACTTC. Its translation: CASSAYRDEQYF.